This T cell receptor (beta chain) was obtained from a study of T cell responses to AZD1222 COVID-19 vaccine. The repertoire was sequenced with immunoSEQ multiplex PCR; TCRdb's copy has only in-frame clones and lacks some. In the table there are about 140,000 clones, approximately 93% of which are singletons. The CDR3 extends over 14 amino acids. After removal of 3 bases from V and 3 bases from J, the junction contained 4 bases not matched to a gene. The V gene's germline CDR1 is SEHNR and CDR2 FQNEAQ (reference sequence). The chain has TRBV7-9 and TRBJ2-7; 8 nucleotides line up with TRBD1. The receptor's source is an adult in good health. This specimen was peripheral blood, taken on day 0 of MenACWY control vaccination. In DNA form, the CDR3 reads TGTGCCAGCAGCTTCTATGACAGGGGCTACGAGCAGTACTTC. The encoded protein is CASSFYDRGYEQYF.